This section outlines one T cell receptor (beta chain) sequence together with its context. There are a few counts of this clone. It has no known antigen specificity. No much larger clone is present one base from it, and per-base qualities are unavailable. Other DNA sequences in this specimen translate into the identical CDR3. These data are taken from a study of chemoradiotherapy in HPV16-positive cancers (dated by TCRdb to the early 2020s). As for the study more broadly: Using functional T-cell assays on cells from a couple of HPV16-positive patients, the researchers defined candidate HPV-specific T-cell clones and common TCR motifs. TCR repertoires from some 90 patients with HPV-related cancers were then used to track the candidate HPV-specific TCRs and motifs. The study set out to ask whether T-cell immunity against the HPV oncoproteins E6 and E7 changes over the course of chemoradiotherapy and whether that immunity affects survival. Broader findings and caveats from the paper: The functional definition of HPV-specific T cells was derived from only a couple of HPV16-positive patients, and the survival association was reported for HPV16-positive patients. Expansion of candidate HPV-specific clones and E7-related TCR motifs was observed in the tumor microenvironment during treatment, whereas no such expansion was observed for non-HPV-specific T cells. In HPV16-positive patients, expansion of HPV-responsive T cells during chemoradiotherapy was associated with improved recurrence-free survival.

Repertoires were sampled multiple times during chemoradiotherapy, which allowed clonal expansion in the tumor microenvironment to be followed. Libraries were prepared through the immunoSEQ multiplex PCR assay. Imported from immuneACCESS, the table was reduced by TCRdb to in-frame sequences with V and J called. These copies leave out some clones; in studies compared against another copy, an unresolved V gene accounts for under half, and the cause of the remainder is not known. This sample holds about 68,000 clones; roughly 90% were observed only once. The ten largest account for 3.5% to 4.5% of the sample. The V and J ends are trimmed by 9 bases and 0 bases, leaving 11 bases between them. Measured from the cysteine to the phenylalanine, the CDR3 is 13 residues long. The DNA shown is the 39-base CDR3, in frame from base 1. CDR1 and CDR2 are drawn from the germline V gene: WSHSY, SAAADI.

The source is a human donor with HPV-associated anogenital cancer. Recombination connected TRBV10-2 to TRBJ1-2; perhaps TRBD1 is the D gene, with 5 bases matching. The sample was blood, taken from a patient who underwent chemoradiotherapy. CDR3 region: CASTGLSNYGYTF. The nucleotides read TGCGCCAGTACAGGCCTCTCTAACTATGGCTACACCTTC.